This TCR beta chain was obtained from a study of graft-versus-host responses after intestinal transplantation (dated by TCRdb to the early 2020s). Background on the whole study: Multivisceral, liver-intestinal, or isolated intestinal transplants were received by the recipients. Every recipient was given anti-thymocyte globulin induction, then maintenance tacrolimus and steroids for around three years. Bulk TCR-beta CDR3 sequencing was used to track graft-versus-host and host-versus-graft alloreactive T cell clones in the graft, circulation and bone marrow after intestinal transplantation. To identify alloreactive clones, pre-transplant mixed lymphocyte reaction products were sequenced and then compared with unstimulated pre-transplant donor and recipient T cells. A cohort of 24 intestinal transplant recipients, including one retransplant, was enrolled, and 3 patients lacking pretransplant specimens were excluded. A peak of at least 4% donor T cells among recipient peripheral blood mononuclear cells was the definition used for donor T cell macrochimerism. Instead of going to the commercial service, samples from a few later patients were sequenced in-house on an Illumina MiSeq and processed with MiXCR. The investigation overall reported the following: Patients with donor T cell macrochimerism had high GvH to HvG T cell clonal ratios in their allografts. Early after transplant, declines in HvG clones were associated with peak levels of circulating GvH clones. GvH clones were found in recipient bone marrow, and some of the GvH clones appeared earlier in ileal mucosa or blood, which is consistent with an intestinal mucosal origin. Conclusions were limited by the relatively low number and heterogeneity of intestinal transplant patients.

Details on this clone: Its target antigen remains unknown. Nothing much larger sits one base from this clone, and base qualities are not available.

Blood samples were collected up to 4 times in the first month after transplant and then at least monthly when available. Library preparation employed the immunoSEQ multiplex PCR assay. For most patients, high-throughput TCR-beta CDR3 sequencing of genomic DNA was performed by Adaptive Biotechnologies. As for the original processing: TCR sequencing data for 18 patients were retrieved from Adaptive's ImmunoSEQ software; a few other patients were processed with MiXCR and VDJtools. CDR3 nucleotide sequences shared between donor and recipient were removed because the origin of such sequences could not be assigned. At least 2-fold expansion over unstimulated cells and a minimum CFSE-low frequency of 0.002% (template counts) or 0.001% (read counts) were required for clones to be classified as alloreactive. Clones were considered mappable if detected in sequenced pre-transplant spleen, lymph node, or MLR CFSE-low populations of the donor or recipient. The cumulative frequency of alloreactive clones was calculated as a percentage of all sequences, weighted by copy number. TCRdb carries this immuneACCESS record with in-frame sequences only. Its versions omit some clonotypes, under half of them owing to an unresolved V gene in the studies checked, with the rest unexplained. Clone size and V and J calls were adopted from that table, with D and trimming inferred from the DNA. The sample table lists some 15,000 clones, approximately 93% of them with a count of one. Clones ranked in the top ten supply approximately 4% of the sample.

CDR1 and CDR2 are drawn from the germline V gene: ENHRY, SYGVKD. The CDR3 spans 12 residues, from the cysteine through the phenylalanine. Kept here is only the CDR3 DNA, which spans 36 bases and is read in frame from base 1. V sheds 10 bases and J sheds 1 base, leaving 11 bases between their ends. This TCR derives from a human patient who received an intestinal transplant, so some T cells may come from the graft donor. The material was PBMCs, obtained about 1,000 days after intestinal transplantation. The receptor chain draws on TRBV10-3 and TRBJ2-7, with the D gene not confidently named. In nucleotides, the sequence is TGTGCCACCCGGGTAGGTTCCTACGAGCAGTACTTC. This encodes CATRVGSYEQYF.